The TCR beta chain under discussion was sequenced for a study of T cell responses to AZD1222 COVID-19 vaccine (dated by TCRdb to the early 2020s). About the investigation overall: AZD1222 recipients whose second dose came at about 4 weeks and those whose second dose came at about 12 weeks were combined into one group, since spike-specific TCR depth and breadth did not differ between the two schedules. A total of 233 trial participants underwent TCR sequencing, of whom some 210 received two doses of AZD1222 and 26 received two doses of the MenACWY control vaccine. Trial participants were enrolled by age into subgroups of 18-55, 56-69 and 70-plus years, and around 150, 28 and 57 TCR-sequenced participants, respectively, were included in these subgroups. Here is what the overall study found, with its caveats: Most participants were white British and females outnumbered males, and the authors suggested that clonal diversity may have been underestimated. A significant rise in spike-specific TCR breadth and depth was observed after two AZD1222 doses relative to day 0 and relative to MenACWY recipients. Conclusions about previously exposed vaccinees were limited because only a handful of AZD1222 recipients were SARS-CoV-2 seropositive at baseline. The 56-69-year group was small, and its depth increase did not reach significance, likely because of low power. Because no samples from the day 14 peak response were available, repertoires could be characterized only after the peak T cell response. Reportedly, almost half of the unique spike-specific TCRs recognized epitopes lying outside the regions that are mutated in the B.1.351 and B.1.1.7 variants. The whole spike protein was spanned by vaccine-associated CD4 TCRs, and dominant responses were seen in regions 160-218 and 743-854.

According to the study, the label for this sample's time point signals: baseline before first vaccination. The vaccinee samples were drawn from two UK trials, COV001 and COV002, one of which was a single-blind randomized controlled phase 2/3 trial testing AZD1222 (ChAdOx1 nCoV-19) in healthy adults. Trial participant PBMC samples were collected at day 0 and day 28 after the second dose for TCRbeta chain sequencing. The germline V gene encodes CDR1 SGHTS and CDR2 YDEGEE. Relative to germline, V is 0 bases shorter and J is 0 bases shorter, with 4 bases between their ends. Inclusive of the bounding cysteine and phenylalanine, the CDR3 is 14 residues long. Just the 42-base CDR3 DNA is kept, in frame starting at base 1. The CDR3 regions of human TCRbeta chains were analyzed by immunosequencing. Under the source paper's analysis protocol: Repertoire TCRs were matched against a reference library of SARS-CoV-2-specific TCRs generated with the MIRA antigen-specificity platform. Breadth meant the fraction of unique TCRs that were SARS-CoV-2-associated, whereas depth meant the fraction of total T cells that were SARS-CoV-2-associated. Each spike-specific TCR was assigned to its reactive spike region and to a CD4 or CD8 class using the MIRA data. Log10-transformed breadth and depth values were compared by one-way ANOVA with Sidak's multiple comparisons tests. The table comes from immuneACCESS by way of TCRdb, which keeps in-frame sequences with V and J called. Part of the clones is missing from these tables; in studies checked, under half for an unresolved V gene and the rest for unknown reasons. V, J and clone size derive from that table, while D and trimming were established from the DNA sequence. This sample holds 150,000 or so clones; over 85% were observed only once. Together, the top ten hold approximately 4.7% of the sample.

In regard to this clone: The target of this receptor is not known. Base qualities were left out, and no much larger clone turns up one base away.

The sample was peripheral blood, taken on day 0 of AZD1222 vaccination. This TCR was recovered from an adult in good health. The chain couples TRBV5-8 to TRBJ1-3; the D gene cannot be resolved reliably. Here the CDR3 is given as CASSLVHSGNTIYF. The DNA sequence is given as TGTGCCAGCAGCTTGGTTCACTCTGGAAACACCATATATTTT.